This TCR beta chain is from a study of T-cell reconstitution after alpha-beta-depleted transplantation in children. With respect to this clonotype: Its antigen is unknown.

Unique molecular identifiers were incorporated into the prepared TCRbeta library. TCRdb re-called the PCR reads with MiXCR, one entry per CDR3 protein. The sample records about 580,000 distinct CDR3 sequences, about 21% being singletons. V trimming: 5 bases; J trimming: 7 bases; junction bases outside the gene matches: 3. Germline CDR1 SGHAT, CDR2 FQNNGV. The CDR3 is made up of 14 amino acids. Overall study results and limits: Expanded graft clones numbering several hundred reportedly gave rise to alpha-beta T cells about two months after transplant.

The chain is built from TRBV11-2 and TRBJ2-3; 13 nucleotides match TRBD2. The sequencing used PBMCs, mostly from graft donor cells, collected 360 days after TCRalphabeta/CD19-depleted stem cell transplant. The source of this sequence is a boy less than two years old who had a stem cell transplant for acute myeloid leukemia, so the T cells may come from the graft donor. DNA for the CDR3: TGTGCCAGCAGCAAACTAGCGGGGGGGAATACGCAGTATTTT. It is translated as CASSKLAGGNTQYF.